This TCR beta chain was sequenced for a study of blood T cell repertoires in COVID-19. Study-level background: Collection of acute and convalescent COVID-19 samples took place in the United States, Italy and Spain. The analysed material was cDNA or gDNA that came from T cells, B-cell-depleted T cells, or PBMCs.

Germline CDR1 SGHVS, CDR2 FNYEAQ. The CDR3 has 15 amino acids. V gave up 4 bases and J gave up 6 bases; unmatched junction bases: 5. Donors were grouped by their self-reported clinical history. Original handling: Amplification with reference gene primers provided the estimates of nucleated cell counts. Repertoires were generated with immunoSEQ multiplex PCR, while TCRdb's copy carries only in-frame clones and drops some. That table is the source of V, J and clone size, and D and trimming were worked out from the DNA. The repertoire holds 200,000 to 250,000 clones, with 81% as singletons. Sequencing was carried out using PBMCs or T cells enriched from blood (not recorded which). This TCR was recovered from a man in his forties who had recovered from COVID-19. The rearrangement uses TRBV7-6 and TRBJ2-1; 11 bases are a match to TRBD2. In nucleotides, the CDR3 is TGTGCCAGCAGCTCGACTAGCGGGACCATCAATGAGCAGTTCTTC. Residues: CASSSTSGTINEQFF.